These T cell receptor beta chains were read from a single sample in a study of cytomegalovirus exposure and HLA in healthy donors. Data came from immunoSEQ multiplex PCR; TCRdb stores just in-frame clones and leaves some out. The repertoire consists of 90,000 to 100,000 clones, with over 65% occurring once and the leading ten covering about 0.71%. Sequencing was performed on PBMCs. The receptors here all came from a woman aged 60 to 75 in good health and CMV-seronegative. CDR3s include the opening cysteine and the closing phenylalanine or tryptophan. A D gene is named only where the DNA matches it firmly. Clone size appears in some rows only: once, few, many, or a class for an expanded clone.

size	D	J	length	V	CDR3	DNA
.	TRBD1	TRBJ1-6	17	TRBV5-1	CASSTGTGFNFDSPLHF	TGCGCCAGCAGCACTGGGACAGGGTTCAATTTTGATTCACCCCTCCACTTT
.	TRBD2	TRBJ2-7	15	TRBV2	CASREVAGGTYEQYF	TGTGCCAGCAGGGAGGTGGCGGGGGGAACCTACGAGCAGTACTTC
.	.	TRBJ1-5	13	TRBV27	CASSLGGHQPQHF	TGTGCCAGCAGTTTGGGGGGGCATCAGCCCCAGCATTTT
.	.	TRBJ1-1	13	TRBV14	CASSRDWNTEAFF	TGTGCCAGCAGCCGGGACTGGAACACTGAAGCTTTCTTT
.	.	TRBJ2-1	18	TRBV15	CATSRASMPGFAYNEQFF	TGTGCCACCAGCAGAGCCTCAATGCCCGGTTTCGCGTACAATGAGCAGTTCTTC
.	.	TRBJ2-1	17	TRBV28	CASSLYPLGQYNNEQFF	TGTGCCAGCAGTTTATACCCCCTAGGACAGTATAACAATGAGCAGTTCTTC
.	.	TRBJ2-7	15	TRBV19	CASSMSGAISYEQYF	TGTGCCAGTAGTATGTCAGGGGCTATCTCCTACGAGCAGTACTTC
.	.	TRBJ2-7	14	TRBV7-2	CASSEGWAHYEQYF	TGTGCCAGCAGCGAGGGTTGGGCCCACTACGAGCAGTACTTC
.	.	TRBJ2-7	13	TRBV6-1	CASNAGFSYEQYF	TGTGCCAGCAATGCCGGGTTTTCCTACGAGCAGTACTTC
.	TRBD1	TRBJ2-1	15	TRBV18	CASSPQGATYNEQFF	TGTGCCAGCTCCCCACAGGGGGCCACCTACAATGAGCAGTTCTTC
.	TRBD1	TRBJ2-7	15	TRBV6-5	CASSLAGQGLYEQYF	TGTGCCAGCAGTCTCGCGGGACAGGGGCTCTACGAGCAGTACTTC
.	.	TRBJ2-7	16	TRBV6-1	CASSELYRLGSHEQYF	TGTGCCAGCAGTGAACTCTATAGGCTGGGGAGCCACGAGCAGTACTTC
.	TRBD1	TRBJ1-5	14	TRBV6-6	CASSRDRGYQPQHF	TGTGCCAGCAGCCGAGACAGGGGCTACCAGCCCCAGCATTTT
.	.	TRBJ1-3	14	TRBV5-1	CASSLEPMGNTIYF	TGCGCCAGCAGCTTGGAACCTATGGGAAACACCATATATTTT
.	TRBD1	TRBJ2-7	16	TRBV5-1	CASSLATGGNYYEQYF	TGCGCCAGCAGCTTGGCCACAGGGGGGAACTACTACGAGCAGTACTTC
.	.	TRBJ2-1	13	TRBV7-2	CASRVASTHEQFF	TGTGCCAGCAGGGTGGCTAGTACCCATGAGCAGTTCTTC
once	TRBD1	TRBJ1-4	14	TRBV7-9	CASSKGQGGEKLFF	TGTGCCAGCAGCAAGGGACAGGGGGGTGAAAAACTGTTTTTT
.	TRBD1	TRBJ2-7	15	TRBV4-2	CASSQPRTGYDEQYF	TGTGCCAGCAGCCAACCACGGACAGGGTACGACGAGCAGTACTTC
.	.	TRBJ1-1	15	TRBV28	CASDPRGGPDTEAFF	TGTGCCAGCGATCCCAGGGGAGGGCCGGACACTGAAGCTTTCTTT
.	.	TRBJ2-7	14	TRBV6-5	CASSYAAPTYEQYF	TGTGCCAGCAGTTACGCGGCTCCAACCTACGAGCAGTACTTC
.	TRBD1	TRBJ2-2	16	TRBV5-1	CASSRNRDRGHGELFF	TGCGCCAGCAGCCGCAACCGGGACAGGGGGCATGGGGAGCTGTTTTTT
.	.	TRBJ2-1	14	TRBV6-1	CASWDTRGYNEQFF	TGTGCCAGCTGGGACACCCGAGGCTACAATGAGCAGTTCTTC
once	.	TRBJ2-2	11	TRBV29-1	CSVGRYGELFF	TGCAGCGTGGGGAGATACGGGGAGCTGTTTTTT
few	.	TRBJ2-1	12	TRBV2	CASARPNNEQFF	TGTGCCAGCGCTAGGCCGAATAATGAGCAGTTCTTC
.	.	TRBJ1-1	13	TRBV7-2	CASSRGMNTEAFF	TGTGCCAGCAGCCGAGGGATGAACACTGAAGCTTTCTTT
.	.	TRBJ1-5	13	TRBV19	CASSDRSDQPQHF	TGTGCCAGTAGCGACAGGTCGGATCAGCCCCAGCATTTT
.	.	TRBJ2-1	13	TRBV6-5	CASSQSLSGPGLF	TGTGCCAGCAGTCAATCCCTTAGCGGACCCGGCCTCTTC
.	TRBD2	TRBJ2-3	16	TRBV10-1	CASSEGTSGGVDTQYF	TGCGCCAGCAGCGAAGGGACTAGCGGGGGGGTAGATACGCAGTATTTT
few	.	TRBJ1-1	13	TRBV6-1	CASSPNLNTEAFF	TGTGCCAGCAGCCCAAATCTGAACACTGAAGCTTTCTTT
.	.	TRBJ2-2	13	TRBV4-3	CASSSTGPGELFF	TGCGCCAGCAGCTCCACTGGTCCCGGGGAGCTGTTTTTT
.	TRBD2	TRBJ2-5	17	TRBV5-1	CASSLAGDRGGTETQYF	TGCGCCAGCAGCTTGGCCGGCGACCGGGGGGGCACAGAGACCCAGTACTTC
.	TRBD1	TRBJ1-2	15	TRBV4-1	CASSPPGQSFYGYTF	TGCGCCAGCAGCCCCCCGGGACAGAGCTTCTATGGCTACACCTTC
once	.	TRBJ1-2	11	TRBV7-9	CASRTGVGYTF	TGTGCCAGCAGGACGGGGGTTGGCTACACCTTC
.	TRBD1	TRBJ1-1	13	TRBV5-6	CASSWDRDAEAFF	TGTGCCAGCAGCTGGGACAGGGACGCTGAAGCTTTCTTT
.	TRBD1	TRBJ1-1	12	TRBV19	CASRTGDTEAFF	TGTGCCAGTAGAACAGGGGACACTGAAGCTTTCTTT
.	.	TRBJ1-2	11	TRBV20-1	CSGLESRGYTF	TGCAGTGGATTAGAGTCTAGGGGCTACACCTTC
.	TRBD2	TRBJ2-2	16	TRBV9	CASSPLAGATTGELFF	TGTGCCAGCAGCCCACTAGCGGGGGCTACCACCGGGGAGCTGTTTTTT
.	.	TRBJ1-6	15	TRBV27	CASSLSLAYNSPLHF	TGTGCCAGCAGTTTATCCTTGGCTTATAATTCACCCCTCCACTTT
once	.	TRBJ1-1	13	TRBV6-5	CASSYGQNTEAFF	TGTGCCAGCAGTTACGGGCAGAACACTGAAGCTTTCTTT
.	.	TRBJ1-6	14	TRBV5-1	CASSLTQANSPLHF	TGCGCCAGCAGCTTGACACAGGCTAATTCACCCCTCCACTTT